The 20 T cell receptor beta chains listed next were all sequenced from one sample in a study of blood T cell repertoires in COVID-19. The repertoire was sequenced with immunoSEQ multiplex PCR; TCRdb's copy has only in-frame clones and lacks some. The sample lists more than 150,000 clones, 85% to 90% occurring once. Sequencing was carried out using peripheral blood. Receptors were obtained from a man between 65 and 85 years old with active or convalescent COVID-19.

The chain carries TRBV28 and TRBJ2-1; 12 nucleotides align to TRBD2. V was pared by 6 bases and J by 5 bases, with 5 bases of the junction left unmatched. The CDR3 contains 15 residues. CDR1 is MDHEN and CDR2 is SYDVKM in the germline V gene. The CDR3 DNA is TGTGCCAGCAGAACTAGCGGGAGGTCAGACAATGAGCAGTTCTTC. Protein product: CASRTSGRSDNEQFF.

V and J are TRBV19 and TRBJ1-1; no reliable D call. V gave up 5 bases and J gave up 0 bases, with 10 bases separating them. Germline CDR1 reads LNHDA; CDR2 reads SQIVND (reference sequence). CDR3 length equals 14 residues. CDR3 sequence: CASSERHLNTEAFF. For the CDR3, the DNA is TGTGCCAGTAGTGAAAGACACCTGAACACTGAAGCTTTCTTT.

The J gene is TRBJ2-2, the V gene TRBV18, with D perhaps TRBD2 (5 bases). The V end lost 2 bases, the J end lost 4 bases, and 11 bases lay between the germline ends. The CDR3 loop spans 15 amino acids. Per the germline V gene, CDR1 is KGHSH and CDR2 is LQKENI. CDR3 in DNA: TGTGCCAGCTCACCAGGCGGGTTCCTCACCGGGGAGCTGTTTTTT. Translation gives CASSPGGFLTGELFF.

This clone came up once. The chain uses TRBV20-1 and TRBJ1-2; a possible D gene is TRBD1 (5 bases). The CDR3 length is 15 residues. CDR1 is DFQATT, CDR2 SNEGSKA, per germline (reference sequence). V lost 3 bases to trimming and J lost 8 bases, with 22 bases between them. CDR3 amino acids: CSASSGIEFRSGYTF. The CDR3, as DNA: TGCAGTGCTAGTTCAGGGATTGAGTTCAGGTCCGGCTACACCTTC.

The chain uses TRBV4-1 and TRBJ1-1, with 8 bases aligning to TRBD1. Germline lookup yields CDR1 MGHRA and CDR2 YSYEKL. J lost 0 bases, V lost 3 bases, and 3 bases had no gene match. The CDR3 is made up of 15 amino acids. The CDR3 protein is CASSHEDRVNTEAFF. CDR3 nucleotide sequence: TGCGCCAGCAGCCATGAGGACAGGGTGAACACTGAAGCTTTCTTT.

This CDR3 reads CAISESSDQPQHF. The CDR3 DNA follows: TGTGCCATCAGTGAGTCCAGTGATCAGCCCCAGCATTTT. The rearrangement joins TRBV10-3 to TRBJ1-5; no clear D gene. Per the germline V gene, CDR1 is ENHRY and CDR2 is SYGVKD. V was shortened by 0 bases and J by 5 bases, with 5 bases between the two germline ends. This CDR3 comprises 13 residues.

This rearrangement joins TRBV19 to TRBJ1-4, with D possibly TRBD1 on 5 matching bases. Per the germline V gene, CDR1 is LNHDA and CDR2 is SQIVND (reference sequence). The CDR3 spans 13 residues. V was cut by 7 bases and J by 8 bases, with 14 bases left in between. CDR3 residues: CASKSHGGEKLFF. CDR3 coding DNA: TGTGCCAGTAAGAGTCACGGGGGAGAAAAACTGTTTTTT. Combining the CDR3 with reference TRBV19 and TRBJ1-4 gives the whole variable domain DGGITQSPKYLFRKEGQNVTLSCEQNLNHDAMYWYRQDPGQGLRLIYYSQIVNDFQKGDIAEGYSVSREKKESFPLTVTSAQKNPTAFYLCASKSHGGEKLFFGSGTQLSVL.

Concerning this clone itself: Other DNA sequences in this sample translate to the same CDR3. The chain employs TRBV20-1 and TRBJ1-1, with D unresolved. Germline lookup yields CDR1 DFQATT and CDR2 SNEGSKA (reference sequence). The ends were cut back, 3 bases at V and 1 base at J, with 3 bases in the middle. This CDR3 spans 11 amino acids. Written as DNA, the CDR3 is TGCAGTGCTAGGGCGAACACTGAAGCTTTCTTT. This encodes CSARANTEAFF.

The chain carries TRBV3-1 (or the pseudogene TRBV3-2) and TRBJ1-4; 12 bases match TRBD1. V was pared by 3 bases and J by 2 bases, with 4 bases of the junction left unmatched. The CDR3 length is 17 residues. Germline V gene sequence: CDR1 LGHDT, CDR2 YNNKEL (reference sequence). The CDR3 DNA follows: TGTGCCAGCAGCCACCGTGGGACAGGGGGCACTAATGAAAAACTGTTTTTT. Translating it yields CASSHRGTGGTNEKLFF.

The rearrangement uses TRBV3-1 (or the pseudogene TRBV3-2) and TRBJ1-2; a possible D gene is TRBD1 (5 bases). V was trimmed by 1 base and J by 4 bases, leaving 19 bases between them. The CDR3 runs to 17 residues. Germline assignment: CDR1 LGHDT and CDR2 YNNKEL (reference sequence). The CDR3 region is CASSQATGTTGGYGYTF. As DNA, the CDR3 is TGTGCCAGCAGCCAAGCCACCGGGACGACGGGGGGCTATGGCTACACCTTC.

The CDR3 here is CASTPGWAQETQYF. Here the CDR3 DNA reads TGTGCCAGCACTCCAGGCTGGGCCCAAGAGACCCAGTACTTC. This chain joins TRBV3-1 (or the pseudogene TRBV3-2) and TRBJ2-5; no firm D call. Deletions cut 7 bases from V and 1 base from J, with 13 bases between. In germline, CDR1 is LGHDT, CDR2 YNNKEL (reference sequence). This CDR3 is built from 14 residues.

This clone was seen only once. V gene TRBV19 combines with J gene TRBJ1-2; D gene uncertain. Germline assignment: CDR1 LNHDA and CDR2 SQIVND (reference sequence). This CDR3 region has 13 residues. V dropped 4 bases and J dropped 1 base, with 7 bases sitting between them. The CDR3 loop reads CASSRQINYGYTF. CDR3 nucleotides: TGTGCCAGTAGTAGGCAGATTAACTATGGCTACACCTTC.

This chain joins TRBV10-2 and TRBJ2-7; 7 bases fit TRBD1. The CDR3 is 12 amino acids. Trimming cost V 6 bases and J 7 bases; bases outside gene matches: 6. Looked up from germline, CDR1 is WSHSY and CDR2 is SAAADI. CDR3 in amino acids: CASRSGGREQYF. DNA of the CDR3: TGCGCCAGCAGGTCAGGGGGTCGAGAGCAGTACTTC.

This clone occurred a few times. V gene TRBV27 combines with J gene TRBJ2-7; TRBD2 is a possible D gene (5 bases). The CDR3 covers 15 residues. Per the germline V gene, CDR1 is MNHEY and CDR2 is SMNVEV (reference sequence). V lost 6 bases and J lost 1, with 16 bases in between. In DNA form, the CDR3 reads TGTGCCAGCAGCCCTAACCGGGGAAATTCCTACGAGCAGTACTTC. Translating it yields CASSPNRGNSYEQYF.

V gene TRBV19 combines with J gene TRBJ2-7; 13 nucleotides line up with TRBD2. The CDR3 is 15 residues long. Germline CDR1 LNHDA, CDR2 SQIVND (reference sequence). V lost 5 bases and J lost 4; bases outside the gene matches: 5. The CDR3 sequence is CASSRTSGGQYEQYF. CDR3 DNA: TGTGCCAGTAGTCGGACTAGCGGGGGTCAGTACGAGCAGTACTTC.

The chain combines TRBV19 with TRBJ2-1; possible D gene TRBD2, 5 bases. V was pared by 4 bases and J by 8 bases, with 12 bases between. This CDR3 has 13 amino acids. CDR1 is LNHDA, CDR2 SQIVND, per germline (reference sequence). As DNA, the CDR3 is TGTGCCAGTAGTAGGTCGGCTAGCTATGAGCAGTTCTTC. Its protein product is CASSRSASYEQFF.

V is TRBV2 and J is TRBJ2-5; 13 positions agree with TRBD2. The CDR3 is 15 residues long. The junction had 8 bases not matched to a gene; V was cut back by 6 bases and J by 7 bases. In germline, CDR1 is SNHLY, CDR2 FYNNEI. The CDR3 region has the DNA TGTGCCAGCAGACCGGGACTAGCGGGGACCGGGACCCAGTACTTC. It translates to CASRPGLAGTGTQYF.

This clone occurred once. This chain links TRBV19 with TRBJ2-7; 7 nucleotides agree with TRBD2. Trimming at V came to 3 bases and at J to 4 bases, leaving 3 bases not matched to a gene. CDR1 LNHDA and CDR2 SQIVND come from the germline V gene (reference sequence). The CDR3 is made up of 13 amino acids. This CDR3 is CASSMREGYEQYF. Written as DNA, the CDR3 is TGTGCCAGTAGTATGAGGGAGGGATACGAGCAGTACTTC.

CDR3 loop: CASSLTAYGYTF. CDR3 sequence (DNA): TGTGCCAGCAGCTTGACAGCTTATGGCTACACCTTC. This chain uses TRBV5-8 with TRBJ1-2, with D unclear. The CDR3 totals 12 residues. V shed 1 base and J shed 5 bases, with 6 bases lying between them. CDR1 is SGHTS, CDR2 YDEGEE, per germline. The variable domain in full, with the rest retrieved from reference TRBV5-8 and TRBJ1-2, is EAGVTQSPTHLIKTRGQQATLRCSPISGHTSVYWYQQALGLGLQFLLWYDEGEERNRGNFPPRFSGRQFPNYSSELNVNALELEDSALYLCASSLTAYGYTFGSGTRLTVV.

J is TRBJ2-7 and V is TRBV6-2 or TRBV6-3, with D unresolved. Germline assignment: CDR1 MNHEY and CDR2 SVGEGT. V gave up 4 bases and J gave up 2 bases, with 12 bases separating them. The CDR3 consists of 14 residues. The CDR3 spells CASSSHTGTYEQYF. The CDR3, as DNA: TGTGCCAGCAGTTCCCATACGGGTACCTACGAGCAGTACTTC.